Presented here are 24 T cell receptor beta chains from one specimen sequenced in a study of blood T cell repertoires in COVID-19. Using immunoSEQ multiplex PCR, the repertoire was profiled, and TCRdb retains in-frame clones only, with some absent. This table has fewer than 250,000 clones, 80% to 90% appearing once. Specimen: peripheral blood. All receptors derive from a woman in her sixties or seventies with acute or convalescent COVID-19.

This chain links TRBV6-5 with TRBJ1-1; 11 bases match TRBD1. This CDR3 is 14 amino acids long. With 8 bases clipped from V and 4 bases from J, the junction kept 6 bases outside the gene matches. CDR1 MNHEY and CDR2 SVGAGI come from the germline V gene. The CDR3 is CASGTGQGGTEAFF. The DNA of the CDR3 is TGTGCCAGCGGCACGGGACAGGGGGGCACTGAAGCTTTCTTT.

This chain joins TRBV5-1 and TRBJ2-3; D is possibly TRBD1 (6 bases). The CDR3 is 15 residues long. Germline CDR1 and CDR2: SGHRS and YFSETQ. Deletions cut 0 bases from V and 4 bases from J, with 12 bases between. Here the CDR3 DNA reads TGCGCCAGCAGCTTGGGATATTCAGGGGCAGATACGCAGTATTTT. It is translated as CASSLGYSGADTQYF.

The DNA for the CDR3 is TGTGCCAGCAGTTACAACGCTGGGAGCCCGAACACCGGGGAGCTGTTTTTT. Translating gives CASSYNAGSPNTGELFF. This chain uses TRBV6-2 or TRBV6-3 with TRBJ2-2; the D gene is possibly TRBD2 (5 bases). Trimming pared 2 bases from V and 0 bases from J, leaving 13 bases between. From germline, CDR1 is MNHEY and CDR2 SVGEGT. The CDR3 is 17 amino acids.

The chain is built from TRBV6-4 and TRBJ1-2, with 8 bases identical to TRBD1. There are 14 residues in the CDR3. The germline V gene has CDR1 MRHNA and CDR2 SNTAGT. Trimming at V came to 2 bases and at J to 8 bases, leaving 7 bases not matched to a gene. The CDR3 reads CASSDQTGVEGYTF. CDR3 coding DNA: TGTGCCAGCAGTGACCAGACAGGGGTTGAAGGCTACACCTTC.

The CDR3, as DNA: TGTGCCAGCACTAGGGGCAGCTCCCTCACCTACGAGCAGTACTTC. Translated: CASTRGSSLTYEQYF. The chain combines TRBV2 with TRBJ2-7; D possibly corresponds to TRBD1 (5 bases). The CDR3 runs to 15 residues. Germline values: CDR1 SNHLY, CDR2 FYNNEI. The V gene lost 7 bases and the J gene lost 2 bases, with 18 bases spanning the gap. Full variable domain (missing parts from reference TRBV2 and TRBJ2-7): EPEVTQTPSHQVTQMGQEVILRCVPISNHLYFYWYRQILGQKVEFLVSFYNNEISEKSEIFDDQFSVERPDGSNFTLKIRSTKLEDSAMYFCASTRGSSLTYEQYFGPGTRLTVT.

This chain connects TRBV9 to TRBJ1-5; D remains unclear. Looked up from germline, CDR1 is SGDLS and CDR2 is YYNGEE. V was cut by 4 bases and J by 5 bases, with 13 bases left in between. The CDR3 loop spans 14 amino acids. The DNA of the CDR3 is TGTGCCAGCAGCCGGAACGTAGAGGATCAGCCCCAGCATTTT. This translates into CASSRNVEDQPQHF.

In DNA form, the CDR3 reads TGTGCCAGCAGCCGAGGGATGGGTCAGCCCCAGCATTTT. The encoded protein is CASSRGMGQPQHF. The rearrangement links TRBV7-2 to TRBJ1-5; D is unclear. CDR1 is SGHTA, CDR2 FQGNSA, per germline. The CDR3 runs 13 residues. Trimming cost V 5 bases and J 6 bases, with 11 bases left between them.

The V call is TRBV28, the J call TRBJ1-2; 11 nucleotides match TRBD1. Germline V lookup: CDR1 MDHEN, CDR2 SYDVKM. After removal of 4 bases from V and 3 bases from J, the junction contained 10 bases not matched to a gene. This CDR3 has 17 residues. The CDR3 region is CASSSYLPGQGDYGYTF. The CDR3 DNA is TGTGCCAGCAGTTCCTATCTACCGGGACAGGGGGACTATGGCTACACCTTC.

The chain uses TRBV6-5 and TRBJ1-2; a possible D gene is TRBD1 (6 bases). Trimming shortened V by 6 bases and J by 8 bases, and 19 bases separated the two germline ends. This CDR3 has 14 residues. Germline CDR1 MNHEY, CDR2 SVGAGI. The CDR3 loop is CASRRDNQAGGYTF. The CDR3 DNA is TGTGCCAGCAGGAGGGACAATCAAGCGGGAGGCTACACCTTC.

This clone is a singleton in its sample. The chain couples TRBV6-6 to TRBJ2-3, with no clear D. The germline CDR1 and CDR2 sequences are MNHNY and SVGAGI (reference sequence). The CDR3 loop spans 12 amino acids. V lost 0 bases and J 6 bases, leaving 4 bases between the germline ends. The CDR3 nucleotides are TGTGCCAGCAGTTACTCCCCGGATACGCAGTATTTT. Amino acid sequence: CASSYSPDTQYF.

The chain carries TRBV20-1 and TRBJ1-2; 8 bases line up with TRBD1. J was trimmed by 4 bases and V by 3 bases; bases with no gene match: 10. Germline V CDR1 and CDR2: DFQATT, SNEGSKA (reference sequence). The CDR3 is made up of 15 amino acids. The CDR3, as DNA: TGCAGTGCTAGTCCGACAGGGGCCGGGCGCTATGGCTACACCTTC. It translates to CSASPTGAGRYGYTF.

The chain carries TRBV19 and TRBJ2-5; TRBD2 agrees at 10 bases. This CDR3 spans 16 amino acids. Looked up from germline, CDR1 is LNHDA and CDR2 is SQIVND (reference sequence). V trimming: 4 bases; J trimming: 2 bases; junction bases outside the gene matches: 7. The CDR3: CASSTTGLAPQETQYF. The CDR3 coding sequence is TGTGCCAGTAGTACGACGGGACTAGCGCCACAAGAGACCCAGTACTTC.

V gene TRBV27 combines with J gene TRBJ1-1; a possible D gene is TRBD1 (5 bases). Trimming cost V 6 bases and J 2 bases, with 13 bases left between them. The CDR3 runs to 14 residues. Germline V CDR1 and CDR2: MNHEY, SMNVEV (reference sequence). CDR3 in amino acids: CASRFIGVNTEAFF. The CDR3 DNA reads TGTGCCAGCAGATTTATAGGGGTAAACACTGAAGCTTTCTTT.

J is TRBJ1-4 and V is TRBV2; D is ambiguous. The germline V and J ends were trimmed by 6 bases and 3 bases, with 8 bases remaining between them. The CDR3 is made up of 13 amino acids. CDR1 SNHLY and CDR2 FYNNEI come from the germline V gene. The CDR3 is CASSYRANEKLFF. The CDR3 DNA reads TGTGCCAGCAGCTACCGGGCTAATGAAAAACTGTTTTTT.

This clone was seen only a few times. The V call is TRBV7-9, the J call TRBJ2-2; D uncertain. The CDR3 runs 15 residues. V was shortened by 1 base and J by 3 bases, with 9 bases between the two germline ends. CDR1 is SEHNR and CDR2 is FQNEAQ in the germline V gene (reference sequence). CDR3: CASSLVAPDTGELFF. CDR3 DNA: TGTGCCAGCAGCTTAGTAGCTCCGGACACCGGGGAGCTGTTTTTT.

V usage is TRBV29-1 and J usage is TRBJ2-7; 7 bases agree with TRBD1. CDR3 length: 13 amino acids. CDR1 and CDR2 (germline): SQVTM, ANQGSEA. V lost 6 bases to trimming and J lost 3 bases; unmatched junction nucleotides: 8. The CDR3 region has the DNA TGCAGCGTAAAACAGGGGATTGACTACGAGCAGTACTTC. This translates into CSVKQGIDYEQYF.

On this clone: Other nucleotide sequences from this sample produce the same CDR3. This sequence joins TRBV28 and TRBJ2-7, with D perhaps matching TRBD1 (6 bases). This CDR3 is 11 amino acids long. Germline V gene data show CDR1 as MDHEN and CDR2 as SYDVKM. Trimming left V 7 bases short and J 4 bases short, with 8 bases between. CDR3 DNA: TGTGCCAGCACACAGGGATACGAGCAGTACTTC. It codes for CASTQGYEQYF.

This clone was detected a few times. J is TRBJ1-6 and V is TRBV2; D remains unclear. CDR1 SNHLY and CDR2 FYNNEI come from the germline V gene. V gave up 3 bases and J gave up 9 bases, with 15 bases separating them. The CDR3 contains 15 residues. The CDR3: CASSDDLNTGSPLHF. The CDR3 DNA follows: TGTGCCAGCAGTGATGACTTAAACACGGGTTCACCCCTCCACTTT. The full variable domain, in which reference TRBV2 and TRBJ1-6 provide the parts outside the CDR3, is EPEVTQTPSHQVTQMGQEVILRCVPISNHLYFYWYRQILGQKVEFLVSFYNNEISEKSEIFDDQFSVERPDGSNFTLKIRSTKLEDSAMYFCASSDDLNTGSPLHFGNGTRLTVT.

CDR3 protein: CSVEVPSANYGYTF. The CDR3 DNA follows: TGCAGCGTTGAAGTCCCCAGTGCTAACTATGGCTACACCTTC. The chain employs TRBV29-1 and TRBJ1-2; D is uncertain. Per germline, CDR1 SQVTM and CDR2 ANQGSEA. Trimming removed 1 base from V and 0 bases from J, with 9 bases in between. The CDR3 runs to 14 residues.

This rearrangement joins TRBV6-5 to TRBJ1-2, with 7 bases lining up with TRBD1. Looked up from germline, CDR1 is MNHEY and CDR2 is SVGAGI. V dropped 5 bases and J dropped 1; count of bases not matched to a gene: 4. The CDR3 sequence is 14 residues long. The CDR3 region has the DNA TGTGCCAGCAGTCCGGGACAGAGTAACTATGGCTACACCTTC. Protein sequence: CASSPGQSNYGYTF.

This chain connects TRBV20-1 to TRBJ2-1; TRBD1 matches at 9 bases. Losses at the gene ends were 6 bases for V and 3 bases for J; bases not matched to a gene: 6. CDR3 length: 14 amino acids. Germline V lookup: CDR1 DFQATT, CDR2 SNEGSKA (reference sequence). The CDR3 DNA is TGCAGTGCCAGTCGGGACAGGGACTACAATGAGCAGTTCTTC. Amino acid sequence: CSASRDRDYNEQFF.

The chain has TRBV4-2 and TRBJ2-5, with D possibly being TRBD1 (6 bases). Trimming pared 5 bases from V and 5 bases from J, leaving 9 bases between. The length of the CDR3 is 12 residues. CDR1 is LGHNA and CDR2 is YNFKEQ in the germline V gene. The CDR3 region has the DNA TGTGCCAGCAGCAGGGACACGGAGACCCAGTACTTC. As protein: CASSRDTETQYF.

The chain carries TRBV27 and TRBJ1-4; D is undetermined. CDR3 length: 14 residues. V lost 6 bases and J lost 6, with 14 bases in between. CDR1 is MNHEY, CDR2 SMNVEV, per germline (reference sequence). CDR3 in amino acids: CASSPNGLDEKLFF. The CDR3 DNA is TGTGCCAGCAGCCCCAACGGGTTGGATGAAAAACTGTTTTTT.

The chain couples TRBV19 to TRBJ2-1; D is possibly TRBD1 (6 bases). Deletions cut 0 bases from V and 7 bases from J, with 10 bases between. The germline V gene has CDR1 LNHDA and CDR2 SQIVND (reference sequence). The CDR3 is 14 amino acids. CDR3 sequence: CASSIEWTVNEQFF. For the CDR3, the DNA is TGTGCCAGTAGTATAGAGTGGACAGTAAATGAGCAGTTCTTC.